This is a list of T cell receptor beta chains from one sample in a study of blood T cell repertoires in COVID-19. The protocol was immunoSEQ multiplex PCR, while the TCRdb copy is restricted to in-frame clones and leaves out a portion. The repertoire includes roughly 280,000 clones, around nine tenths of them detected once, and roughly 5% sits in the top ten. The source material was peripheral blood. The receptors come from a woman aged 55-69 years with COVID-19, enrolled during active disease. Both conserved end residues are part of each CDR3.

V	length	CDR3
TRBV5-4	14	CASSFGLKNEKLFF
TRBV30	11	CASGGVYEQYF
TRBV23-1	16	CASSQKGEGMVNEQYF
TRBV3-1/TRBV3-2	15	CASSRDLGRDYEQYF
TRBV6-5	15	CASSPGAWENTEAFF
TRBV6-5	14	CASTSDKPPHEQYF
TRBV2	11	CASRGVYEQYF
TRBV5-1	17	CASSPGTSAQRGGELFF
TRBV5-6	12	CASSFGQTEAFF
TRBV6-5	13	CASRRDRFYEQYF
TRBV5-4	14	CASSLLAGANEQFF
TRBV30	14	CAWAGTGPNQPQHF
TRBV19	17	CASSIDFRSSYNSPLHF
TRBV6-6	12	CASTFDFGELFF
TRBV5-1	14	CASSLGATGIGYTF
TRBV18	12	CASSTTGSGYTF
TRBV6-5	14	CASSLAPNTGELFF
TRBV5-1	15	CASSLGAGNTGELFF
TRBV9	13	CASSVTSQETQYF
TRBV28	16	CASNRGGGQGFYEQYF
TRBV27	13	CASSLSRNTEAFF
TRBV3-1/TRBV3-2	12	CASSQVSYGYTF
TRBV9	18	CASSVNGNLASYNSPLHF
TRBV11-3	13	CASSFSGRNEQYF
TRBV27	14	CASSRTAAVLEQYF
TRBV5-1	14	CASRPIGGPGELFF
TRBV6-5	12	CASSKDSYGYTF
TRBV7-9	13	CASSSRQYNEQFF
TRBV4-3	15	CASSPGLARYNEQFF
TRBV29-1	14	CSVSPSENTGELFF
TRBV15	15	CATRKEGAGNQPQHF
TRBV28	15	CASSLSSRALIGYTF
TRBV10-3	15	CAISSSGLEYNEQFF
TRBV15	16	CATSRDGGRSTDTQYF
TRBV7-2	15	CASSLGSRSNEKLFF
TRBV4-1	15	CASSPKGDGAETQYF
TRBV5-1	14	CASRKGQGPYEQYF
TRBV29-1	15	CSVGTGARGNYGYTF
TRBV18	16	CASSPGTGFPNQPQHF
TRBV2	13	CASTTPGYYGYTF
TRBV30	13	CAWSFHSYNEQFF
TRBV5-6	16	CASQHSGTQMAYEQYF
TRBV7-2	14	CASSLTGLAETQYF
TRBV10-3	12	CAISIRGETQYF
TRBV24-1	15	CATSDPATGENEQYF
TRBV28	15	CASRPTDAVNSPLHF
TRBV9	13	CASSVDSGYGYTF
TRBV30	13	CAWRIRNTGELFF